Given below is one T cell receptor (beta chain) in context. What it binds is not known. Using immunoSEQ multiplex PCR, the repertoire was profiled, and TCRdb retains in-frame clones only, with some absent. This sample carries approximately 110,000 clones, about nine tenths of them seen once, and the ten largest clones take 7% to 8%. This entry belongs to a study of T cell responses to AZD1222 COVID-19 vaccine. Notes on the study in general: When two AZD1222 doses had been given, Spike-specific TCR breadth and depth rose.

Trimming shortened V by 5 bases and J by 6 bases, and 11 bases separated the two germline ends. This CDR3 has 13 residues. CDR1 is SGHAT and CDR2 is FQNNGV in the germline V gene. This clonotype was obtained from an adult in good health. The gene calls are TRBV11-2 and TRBJ2-1; no clear D gene. Sequenced here: peripheral blood, sampled on day 0 of AZD1222 vaccination. CDR3 sequence reads: CASSPQAPNEQFF. The CDR3 region has the DNA TGTGCCAGCAGCCCGCAGGCTCCCAATGAGCAGTTCTTC.